The T cell receptor (beta chain) described here comes from a study of T cell changes during pregnancy in multiple sclerosis. Germline CDR1 and CDR2: LNHDA and SQIVND (reference sequence). The CDR3 extends over 17 amino acids. Trimming took 7 bases from V and 4 from J, leaving 25 bases between them. Clones were sequenced by immunoSEQ multiplex PCR, and TCRdb holds only the in-frame ones, with some missing. The table shows around 70,000 clones, with approximately 91% occurring only once. The receptor was isolated from a female donor with multiple sclerosis, enrolled in a pregnancy study. The chain links TRBV19 to TRBJ1-2; maybe TRBD1 (6 bases). The specimen comprised CD4+ T cells from peripheral blood mononuclear cells, sampled after pregnancy. CDR3 in amino acids: CASNGPGQFGNSYGYTF. The CDR3 bases are TGTGCCAGTAACGGTCCCGGACAGTTTGGAAACAGCTATGGCTACACCTTC.